The 32 T cell receptor beta chains given below trace back to one sample, sequenced in a study of shared clonotypes between healthy human individuals. Here immunoSEQ multiplex PCR was the method, and the copy in TCRdb shows in-frame clones only, minus some. The top ten hold roughly 0.13% of the sample, which has some 2 million clones, 90% to 95% seen once. The sequencing sample was made of naive CD4+ T cells sorted from blood. This sample's subset: CD45RA+ positively selected. Every receptor here comes from a man younger than 35 in good health.

Comment on this clone: This specimen includes other DNA sequences encoding the same CDR3. The genes are TRBV5-1 and TRBJ2-1, with D uncertain. This CDR3 contains 13 residues. CDR1 is SGHRS, CDR2 YFSETQ, per germline. Trimming pared 0 bases from V and 5 bases from J, leaving 6 bases between. CDR3 residues: CASSLGLNNEQFF. CDR3 nucleotide sequence: TGCGCCAGCAGCTTGGGGCTAAACAATGAGCAGTTCTTC.

Points on this clone: Other DNA sequences in the same sample also yield this CDR3. The gene calls are TRBV18 and TRBJ2-5; D gene unclear. This CDR3 comprises 12 residues. The V and J ends lost 3 bases and 3 bases respectively, with 5 bases between them. Germline CDR1 and CDR2: KGHSH and LQKENI. The CDR3 loop reads CASSPMEETQYF. The CDR3 DNA follows: TGTGCCAGCTCACCGATGGAAGAGACCCAGTACTTC.

V and J are TRBV5-1 and TRBJ2-7; possibly TRBD1 for D (6 bases). Trimming removed 3 bases at V and 2 bases at J, with 15 bases between. Germline V gene lookup returns CDR1 SGHRS and CDR2 YFSETQ. This CDR3 has 15 amino acids. The CDR3 sequence is CASSSQGLVPYEQYF. In DNA, the CDR3 is TGCGCCAGCAGCTCACAGGGCCTTGTGCCCTACGAGCAGTACTTC.

This chain uses TRBV7-5 with TRBJ1-6; the table's D gene call, TRBD1, was not cross checked with the DNA. TRBV7-5 is assigned pseudogene status. The CDR3 consists of 17 residues. CDR3 DNA: TGTGCCAGAAGCTTAGACTACAGGGAACTGTATAATTCACCCCTCCACTTT. Its translation is CARSLDYRELYNSPLHF.

V and J are TRBV21-1 and TRBJ1-4. TRBV21-1 is labeled a pseudogene. The CDR3 covers 14 residues. CDR3 loop: CASRVGRINEKLFF. CDR3 nucleotides: TGTGCCAGCAGGGTGGGACGGATTAATGAAAAACTGTTTTTT.

V is TRBV6-1 and J is TRBJ1-6; no clear D. This CDR3 has 13 amino acids. Trimming stripped 4 bases from V and 12 bases from J, with 13 bases between. Germline CDR1 and CDR2: MNHNS and SASEGT. CDR3 sequence (DNA): TGTGCCAGCAGTGCCCAAGGGCTCATACCCCTCCACTTT. Translating it yields CASSAQGLIPLHF.

This rearrangement joins TRBV5-1 to TRBJ1-2, with D perhaps TRBD1 (6 bases). CDR3 length equals 13 residues. The germline V and J ends were trimmed by 4 bases and 5 bases, with 12 bases remaining between them. Germline V gene sequence: CDR1 SGHRS, CDR2 YFSETQ. The DNA of the CDR3 is TGCGCCAGCAGCCAAGGACAGCCGTATGGCTACACCTTC. Its protein is CASSQGQPYGYTF.

The chain has TRBV10-1 and TRBJ2-3; TRBD1 matches at 7 bases. The V and J ends lost 3 bases and 3 bases, in that order; junction bases with no gene match: 9. Germline CDR1 reads WNHNN; CDR2 reads SYGVQD (reference sequence). This CDR3 comprises 16 residues. Here the CDR3 reads CASSDLQGVPTDTQYF. As DNA, the CDR3 is TGCGCCAGCAGTGATCTCCAGGGGGTGCCGACAGATACGCAGTATTTT.

The chain combines TRBV19 with TRBJ1-5; D is perhaps TRBD1 (6 bases). The CDR3 sequence is 15 residues long. Per germline, CDR1 LNHDA and CDR2 SQIVND (reference sequence). V was trimmed by 8 bases and J by 3 bases, leaving 17 bases between them. DNA of the CDR3: TGTGCCAGTGGTCAGGGTGGGGGACACAATCAGCCCCAGCATTTT. This codes for CASGQGGGHNQPQHF.

The V and J genes are TRBV27 and TRBJ2-7; D gene ambiguous. The CDR3 extends over 14 amino acids. The germline gives CDR1 MNHEY, CDR2 SMNVEV (reference sequence). V was cut by 5 bases and J by 6 bases, with 17 bases left in between. In DNA, the CDR3 is TGTGCCAGCAGTAAAAGCTCCCTGGGGTTCGAGCAGTACTTC. Residues: CASSKSSLGFEQYF.

The V and J genes are TRBV2 and TRBJ2-7, with D uncertain. Trimming took 5 bases from V and 2 from J, leaving 13 bases between them. Per the germline V gene, CDR1 is SNHLY and CDR2 is FYNNEI. The CDR3 covers 14 residues. The chain's CDR3 is CASSQGGVPYEQYF. The CDR3 DNA is TGTGCCAGCAGTCAAGGTGGGGTCCCCTACGAGCAGTACTTC.

The chain couples TRBV5-4 to TRBJ1-2; no definite D call. Between the trimmed V and J ends, which lost 4 bases and 12 bases, there was a span of 16 bases. The V gene's germline CDR1 is SGHNT and CDR2 YYREEE (reference sequence). CDR3 length: 12 amino acids. CDR3 sequence: CASSPDGRGDTF. CDR3 nucleotides: TGTGCCAGCAGCCCGGACGGACGTGGGGACACCTTC.

This chain links TRBV27 with TRBJ2-2; 7 nucleotides match TRBD1. Germline CDR1 is MNHEY and CDR2 is SMNVEV (reference sequence). V gave up 6 bases and J gave up 4 bases; unmatched junction bases: 14. CDR3 length equals 17 residues. CDR3 bases: TGTGCCAGCAGCCCCGCGCCGACAGGGCTGGGCACCGGGGAGCTGTTTTTT. Encoded protein: CASSPAPTGLGTGELFF.

This chain connects TRBV12-2 to TRBJ2-7; the DNA was not compared with TRBD2, the D call given in the table. TRBV12-2 is assigned pseudogene status. This CDR3 is 14 amino acids long. The CDR3 DNA reads TGTGCAAGGGGGCTAGCGGGAGCATCCTACGAGCAGTACTTC. Translated, it gives CARGLAGASYEQYF.

V gene TRBV27 combines with J gene TRBJ1-4; no definite D call. The germline V and J ends were trimmed by 5 bases and 7 bases, with 14 bases remaining between them. This CDR3 has 14 residues. The germline V gene has CDR1 MNHEY and CDR2 SMNVEV (reference sequence). The CDR3 nucleotides read TGTGCCAGCAGTCCCTCCATAAGCAGTGAAAAACTGTTTTTT. Its translation is CASSPSISSEKLFF.

The chain links TRBV28 to TRBJ2-5; D gene unclear. Germline assignment: CDR1 MDHEN and CDR2 SYDVKM. V was shortened by 6 bases and J by 4 bases, with 15 bases between the two germline ends. The length of the CDR3 is 14 residues. The CDR3 reads CASSLGQARETQYF. CDR3 DNA: TGTGCCAGCAGCTTAGGGCAGGCGCGAGAGACCCAGTACTTC.

The genes are TRBV19 and TRBJ1-5, with 11 bases matching TRBD1. V shed 4 bases and J 3 bases; nucleotides not matched to a gene: 11. The CDR3 sequence is 18 residues long. Germline V gene data show CDR1 as LNHDA and CDR2 as SQIVND (reference sequence). CDR3 loop: CASSTPGDRGKYNQPQHF. DNA for the CDR3: TGTGCCAGTAGTACTCCCGGGGACAGGGGGAAGTACAATCAGCCCCAGCATTTT.

The V call is TRBV15, the J call TRBJ2-5, with unresolved D. Germline V CDR1 and CDR2: LNHNV, YYDKDF (reference sequence). The V gene lost 7 bases and the J gene lost 2 bases, with 14 bases spanning the gap. The CDR3 runs 14 residues. CDR3 nucleotide sequence: TGTGCCACCAACGATGGAGAAACACAAGAGACCCAGTACTTC. Translation gives CATNDGETQETQYF.

The V gene is TRBV19, the J gene TRBJ2-7; perhaps TRBD1 as D (6 bases). CDR1 and CDR2 (germline): LNHDA, SQIVND (reference sequence). Deletions cut 10 bases from V and 2 bases from J, with 21 bases between. CDR3 size: 15 residues. The CDR3 region has the DNA TGTGCCACTCGATCGACAGGTTCATCCCCCTACGAGCAGTACTTC. Protein: CATRSTGSSPYEQYF.

V is TRBV18 and J is TRBJ2-7, with 8 bases matching TRBD1. CDR1 and CDR2 from the germline V gene are KGHSH and LQKENI. CDR3 length: 17 residues. The ends lost 1 base at V and 0 bases at J; junction bases unmatched: 8. The CDR3 DNA sequence: TGTGCCAGCTCACCACTCATTTCCGGGACAGGCTCCTACGAGCAGTACTTC. Its protein is CASSPLISGTGSYEQYF.

This chain links TRBV4-2 with TRBJ2-2; 7 bases match TRBD2. Germline CDR1 and CDR2: LGHNA and YNFKEQ. V shed 2 bases and J 5 bases; nucleotides not matched to a gene: 8. This CDR3 has 16 amino acids. CDR3 DNA sequence: TGTGCCAGCAGCCAATGGGAGCGGGGCGGTACCGGGGAGCTGTTTTTT. Its translation: CASSQWERGGTGELFF.

As concerns this clone: Other DNA sequences from this sample encode an identical CDR3 as well. V usage is TRBV4-3 and J usage is TRBJ1-4; D possibly corresponds to TRBD1 (6 bases). Germline loops: CDR1 LGHNA, CDR2 YSLEER. The ends were cut back, 0 bases at V and 4 bases at J, with 6 bases in the middle. CDR3 length equals 14 residues. This CDR3 reads CASSQDRGNEKLFF. As DNA, the CDR3 is TGCGCCAGCAGCCAAGACAGGGGTAATGAAAAACTGTTTTTT.

The chain combines TRBV6-6 with TRBJ2-3, with 7 nucleotides matching TRBD2. The germline V gene has CDR1 MNHNY and CDR2 SVGAGI (reference sequence). This CDR3 comprises 13 residues. V gave up 8 bases and J gave up 1 base; unmatched junction bases: 3. DNA of the CDR3: TGTGCCAGCGCGGGGGAGGGCACAGATACGCAGTATTTT. Amino acids: CASAGEGTDTQYF.

The rearrangement links TRBV7-2 to TRBJ2-7; no firm D call. V shed 3 bases and J shed 0 bases, with 9 bases lying between them. The CDR3 is 14 amino acids. CDR1 is SGHTA, CDR2 FQGNSA, per germline. The CDR3 DNA sequence: TGTGCCAGCAGCTTTTCTAGGCCCTCCTACGAGCAGTACTTC. This gives the protein CASSFSRPSYEQYF.

On this clone: A read error is possible here, since a much larger clone lies one base away. This sample also contains other DNA sequences that code for the same CDR3. The gene calls are TRBV29-1 and TRBJ2-3; the match to TRBD2 covers 8 bases. The junction had 3 bases not matched to a gene; V was cut back by 3 bases and J by 4 bases. The germline CDR1 and CDR2 sequences are SQVTM and ANQGSEA. The CDR3 loop spans 13 amino acids. The CDR3 loop reads CSVDTGGADTQYF. In DNA, the CDR3 is TGCAGCGTTGATACGGGGGGGGCAGATACGCAGTATTTT.

As for this clone: This sample includes further DNA sequences coding for the same CDR3. The rearrangement uses TRBV2 and TRBJ1-5, with 7 positions matching TRBD1. Losses at the gene ends were 4 bases for V and 0 bases for J; bases not matched to a gene: 3. The CDR3 has 15 amino acids. Germline lookup yields CDR1 SNHLY and CDR2 FYNNEI. This chain's CDR3 is CASSGTGASNQPQHF. The CDR3 DNA reads as TGTGCCAGCAGTGGGACAGGTGCTAGCAATCAGCCCCAGCATTTT.

Only one count was recorded for this clone. The rearrangement links TRBV18 to TRBJ2-1; D is ambiguous. V dropped 3 bases and J dropped 8 bases, with 14 bases sitting between them. CDR1 KGHSH and CDR2 LQKENI come from the germline V gene. This CDR3 is 14 amino acids long. CDR3: CASSPTKGFDEQFF. The DNA for the CDR3 is TGTGCCAGCTCACCTACGAAGGGTTTCGATGAGCAGTTCTTC.

A remark on this clone: Other DNA sequences in this specimen translate into the identical CDR3. The CDR3 loop is CASSLVGGTYNEQFF. The CDR3 DNA is TGTGCCAGCAGCTTAGTGGGGGGTACCTACAATGAGCAGTTCTTC. J is TRBJ2-1 and V is TRBV11-2; TRBD2 is a possible D gene (6 bases). The germline V gene encodes CDR1 SGHAT and CDR2 FQNNGV. V lost 1 base and J lost 2, with 9 bases in between. The CDR3 consists of 15 residues.

Comment on this clone: The identical CDR3 is also encoded by other nucleotide sequences in the sample. The chain is built from TRBV30 and TRBJ2-7; TRBD2 is a possible D gene (6 bases). Germline-derived CDR1 and CDR2 are GTSNPN and SVGIG (reference sequence). CDR3 size: 14 residues. Between the trimmed V and J ends, which lost 0 bases and 0 bases, there was a span of 9 bases. CDR3 DNA sequence: TGTGCCTGGAGTGTATTGACTAGCTCCTACGAGCAGTACTTC. It encodes CAWSVLTSSYEQYF. The full variable domain, its missing parts supplied by reference TRBV30 and TRBJ2-7, is SQTIHQWPATLVQPVGSPLSLECTVEGTSNPNLYWYRQAAGRGLQLLFYSVGIGQISSEVPQNLSASRPQDRQFILSSKKLLLSDSGFYLCAWSVLTSSYEQYFGPGTRLTVT.

The chain links TRBV19 to TRBJ2-7; a weak D match, TRBD2 (6 bases). The CDR3 is made up of 13 amino acids. The germline gives CDR1 LNHDA, CDR2 SQIVND (reference sequence). With 5 bases removed from V and 5 bases from J, the gap between germline ends came to 13 bases. CDR3 sequence: CASSVAGGDEQYF. The CDR3, as DNA: TGTGCCAGTAGTGTGGCAGGAGGGGACGAGCAGTACTTC.

Regarding this clone: Distinct nucleotide sequences in the sample also encode this CDR3. This chain uses TRBV18 with TRBJ1-4; 7 positions agree with TRBD1. The junction had 3 bases not matched to a gene; V was cut back by 2 bases and J by 0 bases. The CDR3 covers 16 residues. Germline V gives CDR1 KGHSH, CDR2 LQKENI. This CDR3 reads CASSPGTVTTNEKLFF. Here the CDR3 DNA reads TGTGCCAGCTCACCAGGGACAGTAACAACTAATGAAAAACTGTTTTTT.

The chain has TRBV19 and TRBJ2-1; D call uncertain. V lost 2 bases and J 10 bases, leaving 15 bases between the germline ends. CDR1 is LNHDA and CDR2 is SQIVND in the germline V gene (reference sequence). The CDR3 sequence is 14 residues long. The CDR3 loop is CASSIRAVTSEQFF. The CDR3 DNA is TGTGCCAGTAGTATACGGGCAGTGACATCCGAGCAGTTCTTC.